Below, 25 T cell receptor beta chains from the same sample are listed, as sequenced in a study of blood T cell repertoires in COVID-19. Clones were read by immunoSEQ multiplex PCR, and TCRdb kept only the in-frame ones, dropping some. The profile covers about 100,000 clones, with about 89% appearing a single time and roughly 1.9% taken by the ten largest. The sequenced material came from peripheral blood. These receptors came from a man aged 50 to 60 with active COVID-19.

This sequence joins TRBV5-1 and TRBJ2-3; TRBD1 matches at 8 bases. Trimming took 4 bases from V and 4 from J; bases not matched to a gene: 5. The CDR3 has 14 amino acids. CDR1 and CDR2 from the germline V gene are SGHRS and YFSETQ. This CDR3 is CASSTGQGPDTQYF. The CDR3 nucleotides are TGCGCCAGCAGCACCGGACAGGGCCCAGATACGCAGTATTTT.

The chain carries TRBV5-1 and TRBJ2-1; D may be TRBD2 (6 bases). V lost 6 bases and J lost 5, with 18 bases in between. The length of the CDR3 is 15 residues. Germline CDR1 SGHRS, CDR2 YFSETQ. CDR3 region: CASKGGFIGDNEQFF. The CDR3 region has the DNA TGCGCCAGCAAAGGAGGGTTTATAGGGGACAATGAGCAGTTCTTC.

As DNA, the CDR3 is TGTGCCAGCAGCCATGAACGGCGGGTTGAGCAGTTCTTC. It specifies CASSHERRVEQFF. The chain is built from TRBV3-1 (or the pseudogene TRBV3-2) and TRBJ2-1, with D tentatively TRBD2 (5 bases). Per germline, CDR1 LGHDT and CDR2 YNNKEL (reference sequence). With 3 bases removed from V and 9 bases from J, the gap between germline ends came to 12 bases. This CDR3 has 13 residues.

For the CDR3, the DNA is TGTGCCAGCAGTGGTGGAGAGACCTACAATGAGCAGTTCTTC. Translation: CASSGGETYNEQFF. The genes are TRBV13 and TRBJ2-1; no clear D. V lost 6 bases and J 2 bases, leaving 11 bases between the germline ends. This CDR3 region has 14 residues. CDR1 is PRHDT and CDR2 is FYEKMQ in the germline V gene (reference sequence).

This rearrangement joins TRBV7-5 to TRBJ2-2; the DNA was not compared with TRBD2, the D call given in the table. TRBV7-5 is assigned pseudogene status. CDR3 size: 15 residues. The CDR3 nucleotides are TGTGCTATCCACGGCGGTAGTAGAAACACCGGGGAGCTGTTTTTT. Its translation is CAIHGGSRNTGELFF.

This clone was found a few times. The V call is TRBV9, the J call TRBJ1-1; D perhaps matches TRBD1 (5 bases). CDR1 SGDLS and CDR2 YYNGEE come from the germline V gene. V was pared by 0 bases and J by 0 bases, with 9 bases between. The CDR3 covers 15 residues. In DNA, the CDR3 is TGTGCCAGCAGCGTAGGTCCGGGGGTGAACACTGAAGCTTTCTTT. Residues: CASSVGPGVNTEAFF.

The genes are TRBV5-5 and TRBJ1-3; TRBD1 matches 7 bases. The CDR3 has 17 residues. Losses at the gene ends were 4 bases for V and 0 bases for J; bases not matched to a gene: 10. In germline, CDR1 is SGHKS, CDR2 YYEKEE (reference sequence). The CDR3 nucleotides are TGTGCCAGCAGCCCGCGGACAGGCTACGGCTCTGGAAACACCATATATTTT. Amino acids: CASSPRTGYGSGNTIYF. Using reference TRBV5-5 and TRBJ1-3 for the parts outside the CDR3, the full variable domain is DAGVTQSPTHLIKTRGQQVTLRCSPISGHKSVSWYQQVLGQGPQFIFQYYEKEERGRGNFPDRFSARQFPNYSSELNVNALLLGDSALYLCASSPRTGYGSGNTIYFGEGSWLTVV.

The chain joins TRBV6-6 to TRBJ2-1; 14 nucleotides align to TRBD2. V lost 5 bases and J lost 4; bases outside the gene matches: 10. CDR1 and CDR2 from the germline V gene are MNHNY and SVGAGI (reference sequence). The CDR3 has 18 amino acids. CDR3 sequence reads: CASSPRLAGGPSYNEQFF. The CDR3 nucleotides are TGTGCCAGCAGTCCCCGACTAGCGGGAGGGCCCTCGTACAATGAGCAGTTCTTC.

The rearrangement uses TRBV10-3 and TRBJ2-5; D is perhaps TRBD1 (5 bases). V lost 2 bases to trimming and J lost 4 bases, with 17 bases between them. Germline values: CDR1 ENHRY, CDR2 SYGVKD. This CDR3 region has 16 residues. CDR3 in amino acids: CAISERAGNYGETQYF. The CDR3 bases are TGTGCCATCAGTGAGAGGGCAGGGAATTATGGAGAGACCCAGTACTTC.

The sample holds a few counts of this clone. V gene TRBV5-6 combines with J gene TRBJ1-2, with unresolved D. V gave up 3 bases and J gave up 0 bases, with 15 bases separating them. This CDR3 has 16 amino acids. Germline values: CDR1 SGHDT, CDR2 YYEEEE. The CDR3 DNA follows: TGTGCCAGCAGCTCCTCTTTACAGCCTTCTAACTATGGCTACACCTTC. It encodes CASSSSLQPSNYGYTF.

CDR3 in amino acids: CASSKVPWLVRWNEQFF. CDR3 coding DNA: TGTGCCAGCAGCAAAGTTCCTTGGCTAGTTCGGTGGAATGAGCAGTTCTTC. The chain links TRBV21-1 to TRBJ2-1; the listed D gene, TRBD2, was not tested against the DNA. TRBV21-1 is a documented pseudogene. This CDR3 spans 17 amino acids.

The chain links TRBV11-3 to TRBJ1-2, with 10 bases fitting TRBD1. With 2 bases clipped from V and 8 bases from J, the junction kept 8 bases outside the gene matches. Per germline, CDR1 SGHNT and CDR2 YENEEA. The CDR3 loop spans 15 amino acids. The CDR3 loop is CASSLSGQGRSGYTF. The CDR3 DNA follows: TGTGCCAGCAGCTTATCGGGACAGGGGAGATCCGGCTACACCTTC.

This clone was found once. The rearrangement uses TRBV10-2 and TRBJ1-6; 8 positions agree with TRBD1. CDR3 length: 15 residues. Germline values: CDR1 WSHSY, CDR2 SAAADI. J gave up 1 base and V 7 bases, and 3 bases lay outside the gene matches. The CDR3 sequence is CASNQGASYNSPLHF. The CDR3 coding sequence is TGCGCCAGCAACCAGGGGGCTTCCTATAATTCACCCCTCCACTTT.

The CDR3 DNA reads as TGTGCCAGTCAGACGGCCGGGGGCAATCAGCCCCAGCATTTT. This translates into CASQTAGGNQPQHF. The gene calls are TRBV2 and TRBJ1-5; unclear D gene. The germline V and J ends were trimmed by 9 bases and 2 bases, with 14 bases remaining between them. CDR3 size: 14 residues. The germline gives CDR1 SNHLY, CDR2 FYNNEI.

J is TRBJ2-1 and V is TRBV11-2; weak D call: TRBD2 (6 bases). Trimming stripped 5 bases from V and 7 bases from J, with 15 bases between. The CDR3 sequence is 14 residues long. Germline V gene sequence: CDR1 SGHAT, CDR2 FQNNGV. CDR3 coding DNA: TGTGCCAGCAGCCCTCGTACGGGAGCGAATGAGCAGTTCTTC. Amino acid sequence: CASSPRTGANEQFF.

The V call is TRBV5-1, the J call TRBJ2-7; weak D call: TRBD1 (6 bases). The CDR3 runs 15 residues. The germline V gene has CDR1 SGHRS and CDR2 YFSETQ. Trimming left V 0 bases short and J 5 bases short, with 15 bases between. CDR3 sequence (DNA): TGCGCCAGCAGCTTGGACCCAGGACAGAGAGACGAGCAGTACTTC. Translating gives CASSLDPGQRDEQYF.

V gene TRBV6-5 combines with J gene TRBJ1-5; D gene unclear. V lost 11 bases and J lost 0, with 11 bases in between. The CDR3 loop spans 13 amino acids. CDR1 and CDR2 (germline): MNHEY, SVGAGI. CDR3 protein: CALSAGSNQPQHF. The CDR3 DNA sequence: TGTGCCCTCTCGGCAGGTAGCAATCAGCCCCAGCATTTT.

The chain is built from TRBV6-5 and TRBJ1-4, with D possibly matching TRBD1 (5 bases). There are 15 residues in the CDR3. Looked up from germline, CDR1 is MNHEY and CDR2 is SVGAGI. Trimming left V 0 bases short and J 8 bases short, with 13 bases between. As DNA, the CDR3 is TGTGCCAGCAGTTACTCGAGGCAGGGTCAGGAAAAACTGTTTTTT. Translated, it gives CASSYSRQGQEKLFF.

The rearrangement joins TRBV30 to TRBJ1-1; the match to TRBD1 covers 9 bases. J gave up 0 bases and V 7 bases, and 9 bases lay outside the gene matches. The CDR3 totals 15 residues. In germline, CDR1 is GTSNPN, CDR2 SVGIG (reference sequence). The CDR3 loop is CAFYGGTGLNTEAFF. The CDR3 DNA is TGTGCCTTTTATGGTGGGACAGGGCTGAACACTGAAGCTTTCTTT.

J is TRBJ1-2 and V is TRBV7-9, with D maybe TRBD1 (5 bases). Trimming removed 5 bases from V and 4 bases from J, with 14 bases in between. From germline, CDR1 is SEHNR and CDR2 FQNEAQ (reference sequence). The CDR3 loop spans 14 amino acids. This CDR3 is CASSHQGSLYGYTF. CDR3 in DNA: TGTGCCAGCAGCCACCAGGGTTCCCTCTATGGCTACACCTTC.

This clone has just a few counts. This sequence joins TRBV9 and TRBJ2-5; weak D call: TRBD2 (5 bases). The CDR3 length is 13 residues. The V gene lost 0 bases and the J gene lost 7 bases, with 10 bases spanning the gap. CDR1 and CDR2 (germline): SGDLS, YYNGEE. The CDR3 DNA follows: TGTGCCAGCAGCGTAGTGAACGGAGGGACCCAGTACTTC. Encoded protein: CASSVVNGGTQYF.

The V and J genes are TRBV11-2 and TRBJ2-3; TRBD2 matches at 10 bases. Trimming removed 2 bases from V and 4 bases from J; junction bases left unmatched: 12. The CDR3 totals 18 residues. CDR1 SGHAT and CDR2 FQNNGV come from the germline V gene. The CDR3 reads CASSLLSASGSIADTQYF. CDR3 coding DNA: TGTGCCAGCAGCTTACTTTCGGCTAGCGGGAGTATCGCAGATACGCAGTATTTT.

This clone was seen a single time. V gene TRBV7-9 combines with J gene TRBJ1-2, with D unclear. Germline-derived CDR1 and CDR2 are SEHNR and FQNEAQ (reference sequence). The CDR3 runs to 13 residues. Trimming cost V 2 bases and J 4 bases, with 8 bases left between them. CDR3 residues: CASSLTEIYGYTF. DNA for the CDR3: TGTGCCAGCAGCTTAACAGAGATCTATGGCTACACCTTC.

The chain carries TRBV11-2 and TRBJ1-5; 7 positions agree with TRBD1. The ends lost 6 bases at V and 4 bases at J; junction bases unmatched: 3. The CDR3 runs 13 residues. The germline V gene encodes CDR1 SGHAT and CDR2 FQNNGV. For the CDR3, the DNA is TGTGCCAGCAGTCACAGGGGAAATCAGCCCCAGCATTTT. Its protein product is CASSHRGNQPQHF.

The CDR3 DNA sequence: TGCGCCAGCAGATATGGACAGGGGAACACAGATACGCAGTATTTT. Encoded protein: CASRYGQGNTDTQYF. V gene TRBV5-1 combines with J gene TRBJ2-3, with 9 nucleotides matching TRBD1. Germline CDR1 SGHRS, CDR2 YFSETQ. The CDR3 consists of 15 residues. J gave up 2 bases and V 5 bases, and 6 bases lay outside the gene matches.